These T cell receptor beta chains were read from a single sample in a study of shared clonotypes between healthy human individuals. Assay: immunoSEQ multiplex PCR; the TCRdb copy retains only in-frame clones and omits some. The repertoire holds about 470,000 clones, with roughly 77% as singletons. Sequencing input: PBMCs. These receptors were taken from a woman aged 35 to 49 in good health. Some clones in this sample may be carry-over from other donors' samples. The CDR3 runs from the conserved cysteine through the conserved F or W. D genes are given only for firm matches. Expanded clones get a size class; other rows say once, few or many, or leave the size out.

V	J	size	D	DNA	CDR3
TRBV28	TRBJ2-1	-	-	TGTGCCGTCTTTACTAGGAATGAGCAGTTCTTC	CAVFTRNEQFF
TRBV4-1	TRBJ2-2	-	-	TGCGCCAGCAGCCAAGGTCGGGGATCAACCGGGGAGCTGTTTTTT	CASSQGRGSTGELFF
TRBV7-9	TRBJ1-4	-	-	TGTGCCAGCAGCTTAGTGGGCAGGGGCGATGAAAAACTGTTTTTT	CASSLVGRGDEKLFF
TRBV2	TRBJ2-3	-	TRBD1	TGTGCCAGCCGTCCCGGGACAGGGGCTGGAGATACGCAGTATTTT	CASRPGTGAGDTQYF
TRBV19	TRBJ1-1	-	-	TGTGCCAGTACCTCCCACGGGGGGCAGGATGAAGCTTTCTTT	CASTSHGGQDEAFF
TRBV5-1	TRBJ1-2	many	-	TGCGCCAGCAGCCCTACTGGGTTAGACTATGGCTACACCTTC	CASSPTGLDYGYTF
TRBV6-1	TRBJ2-7	-	TRBD2	TGTGCCAGCAGTGAAGCGGCACTAGCGGGATCCTACGAGCAGTACTTC	CASSEAALAGSYEQYF
TRBV2	TRBJ1-1	-	-	TGTGCCAGCCAAACTAGGGTAGACACTGAAGCTTTCTTT	CASQTRVDTEAFF
TRBV27	TRBJ1-4	-	-	TGTGCCAGCAGTTCCTCAGGGTTAGCTAATGAAAAACTGTTTTTT	CASSSSGLANEKLFF
TRBV6-6	TRBJ2-7	-	-	TGTGCCAGCACAGGGAGCTCCTACGAGCAGTACTTC	CASTGSSYEQYF
TRBV7-9	TRBJ1-2	-	-	TGTGCCAGCAGCCCGAGAGGGGCGGTAAACTATGGCTACACCTTC	CASSPRGAVNYGYTF
TRBV11-2	TRBJ2-7	-	TRBD1	TGTGCCAGCAGCTCCCCCAGGGGGTTCGCCTACGAGCAGTACTTC	CASSSPRGFAYEQYF
TRBV7-9	TRBJ2-7	-	TRBD2	TGTGCCAGCAGCACGGGACTAGCGGGAGTGAGAGAGCAGTACTTC	CASSTGLAGVREQYF
TRBV6-4	TRBJ2-1	-	TRBD1	TGTGCCAGCAGCATCGGGACAGGGGAAGGGGATGAGCAGTTCTTC	CASSIGTGEGDEQFF
TRBV28	TRBJ2-7	-	TRBD2	TGTGCCAGCAGTTCCCCCGCGACTAGCGGGAGATCATACGAGCAGTACTTC	CASSSPATSGRSYEQYF